Below are 21 T cell receptor beta chains sequenced from a single sample in a study of blood T cells in healthy people across ages. Through a sample-barcoded 5' primer and a J-beta primer mix, a second PCR was run for roughly 7 to 12 cycles. TCRdb itself ran the 5' RACE reads through MiXCR, one entry per CDR3 protein. The data hold around 990,000 distinct CDR3 sequences, with 25% observed a single time. These data are also associated with another study on T cells of mothers and their children.

The source material was blood. All receptors derive from a girl aged 2 to 9 in good health.

This clonotype was counted only a few times. One end of the junction is discordant with germline, which a read error may explain. The chain carries TRBV28 and TRBJ2-5; TRBD2 agrees at 9 bases. CDR1 is MDHEN and CDR2 is SYDVKM in the germline V gene. The CDR3 consists of 13 residues. CDR3 loop: CASTLAGAETQYF. The CDR3 bases are TGTGCCAGCACTTTAGCGGGAGCAGAGACCCAGTACTTC.

The J gene is TRBJ2-7, the V gene TRBV20-1, with D possibly being TRBD1 (6 bases). This CDR3 has 13 residues. Trimming pared 5 bases from V and 2 bases from J, leaving 13 bases between. Germline CDR1 and CDR2: DFQATT and SNEGSKA (reference sequence). The CDR3 region has the DNA TGCAGTGCTGCCCAGGGGATGGCCTACGAGCAGTACTTC. Its translation is CSAAQGMAYEQYF.

This chain links TRBV29-1 with TRBJ2-5; 7 bases are a match to TRBD2. TRBJ2-1 explains the end of the DNA better; the J call may be wrong. Germline CDR1 reads SQVTM; CDR2 reads ANQGSEA. The CDR3 runs to 13 residues. The CDR3 DNA is TGCAGCGTTATACTAGCGTTGATCAATGAGCAGTTCTTC. Amino acids: CSVILALINEQFF.

Ten or more counts support this clonotype. The chain joins TRBV29-1 to TRBJ1-2; D is ambiguous. V dropped 7 bases and J dropped 5 bases, with 17 bases sitting between them. Per germline, CDR1 SQVTM and CDR2 ANQGSEA. The CDR3 consists of 13 residues. CDR3 amino acids: CSAGTGSRYGYTF. The DNA for the CDR3 is TGCAGCGCCGGAACCGGGAGCAGATATGGCTACACCTTC.

The table lists this clonotype with a few counts. CDR3 loop: CASTPQESSYNEQFF. CDR3 in DNA: TGTGCCAGCACCCCTCAGGAGAGCTCCTACAATGAGCAGTTCTTC. The V gene is TRBV6-2 or TRBV6-3, the J gene TRBJ2-1, with no clear D. Trimming took off 7 bases at V and 0 bases at J, with 13 bases between the two ends. Germline V gene sequence: CDR1 MNHEY, CDR2 SVGEGT. The CDR3 has 15 amino acids.

On this clonotype itself: Its ends do not fully match the called genes, so a read error is possible. The chain carries TRBV5-6 and TRBJ2-7; D is possibly TRBD1 (6 bases). CDR3 length equals 15 residues. Germline V CDR1 and CDR2: SGHDT, YYEEEE. CDR3 in amino acids: CASSSVWGLAYEQYF. The CDR3 bases are TGTGCCAGCAGCTCAGTATGGGGGCTAGCCTACGAACAGTACTTC.

The chain recombines TRBV7-8 with TRBJ1-1; TRBD1 matches 7 bases. J gave up 6 bases and V 4 bases, and 14 bases lay outside the gene matches. From germline, CDR1 is SGHVS and CDR2 FQNEAQ. The CDR3 loop spans 16 amino acids. CDR3 residues: CASSSTRLAGGSEAFF. The CDR3 nucleotides read TGTGCCAGCAGCTCGACCAGGTTGGCAGGGGGATCTGAAGCTTTCTTT.

The chain combines TRBV12-3 or TRBV12-4 with TRBJ2-2, with D maybe TRBD2 (6 bases). The germline V and J ends were trimmed by 7 bases and 1 base, with 13 bases remaining between them. The CDR3 has 15 residues. As DNA, the CDR3 is TGTGCCAGCACCATAGGGAGGTTGAACACCGGGGAGCTGTTTTTT. It encodes CASTIGRLNTGELFF.

This clonotype was counted ten times or more. The chain has TRBV10-3 and TRBJ2-7; no clear D gene. In germline, CDR1 is ENHRY, CDR2 SYGVKD. V lost 10 bases to trimming and J lost 0 bases, with 13 bases between them. The CDR3 runs to 13 residues. The CDR3 nucleotides are TGTGCCACCGCGGACCAACTCTCCTACGAGCAGTACTTC. This encodes CATADQLSYEQYF.

This chain joins TRBV13 and TRBJ2-5; the D call may be TRBD1 or TRBD2 (5 bases each). The last part of the DNA fits TRBJ2-7 better; the J call may be wrong. This CDR3 spans 15 amino acids. Germline V CDR1 and CDR2: PRHDT, FYEKMQ (reference sequence). CDR3 DNA sequence: TGTGCCAGCAGCGCCCGGGACCAGAGCTCCTACGAGCAGTACTTC. As protein: CASSARDQSSYEQYF.

The rearrangement uses TRBV7-9 and TRBJ1-1; no reliable D call. V lost 5 bases and J 7 bases, leaving 8 bases between the germline ends. Germline V CDR1 and CDR2: SEHNR, FQNEAQ (reference sequence). This CDR3 spans 11 amino acids. The CDR3 bases are TGTGCCAGCAGCACACAAGATGAAGCTTTCTTT. It is translated as CASSTQDEAFF.

V and J are TRBV6-2 or TRBV6-3 and TRBJ2-5, with D possibly matching TRBD2 (5 bases). V gave up 6 bases and J gave up 3 bases, with 11 bases separating them. Germline CDR1 MNHEY, CDR2 SVGEGT. There are 13 residues in the CDR3. CDR3 protein: CASSPLVEETQYF. CDR3 coding DNA: TGTGCCAGCAGCCCACTAGTGGAAGAGACCCAGTACTTC.

This clonotype has just a few counts. The CDR3 DNA reads TGTGCCAGCACCAACCTCCCAAGCATTCAGTACTTC. The encoded protein is CASTNLPSIQYF. V and J are TRBV7-9 and TRBJ2-4; D gene uncertain. Germline CDR1 SEHNR, CDR2 FQNEAQ (reference sequence). The germline V and J ends were trimmed by 7 bases and 9 bases, with 13 bases remaining between them. The CDR3 is 12 residues long.

This rearrangement joins TRBV4-2 to TRBJ2-3; D ambiguous. Per germline, CDR1 LGHNA and CDR2 YNFKEQ. The CDR3 runs to 15 residues. V was pared by 1 base and J by 2 bases, with 10 bases between. DNA for the CDR3: TGTGCCAGCAGCCAAGGAGCGTTGGACACAGATACGCAGTATTTT. It encodes CASSQGALDTDTQYF.

This clonotype was counted between two and nine times. The chain recombines TRBV6-5 with TRBJ2-7; D perhaps matches TRBD1 (5 bases). This CDR3 contains 15 residues. Germline values: CDR1 MNHEY, CDR2 SVGAGI. Trimming cost V 3 bases and J 3 bases, with 15 bases left between them. CDR3 nucleotides: TGTGCCAGCAGTTATCCCGAGACAGAGGTCTACGAGCAGTACTTC. This codes for CASSYPETEVYEQYF.

This clonotype was counted a few times. A much larger clone sits a single nucleotide away, making a read error possible. The CDR3 protein is CASSYSSSEASF. For the CDR3, the DNA is TGTGCCAGCAGTTACTCGTCCAGCGAAGCTTCCTTT. The chain carries TRBV6-2 or TRBV6-3 and TRBJ1-1; D unresolved. The CDR3 spans 12 residues. Germline V CDR1 and CDR2: MNHEY, SVGEGT.

The table lists this clonotype with a few counts. The chain recombines TRBV19 with TRBJ2-5; the D is unclear. The J call may be in error: the DNA end matches TRBJ2-1 better. In germline, CDR1 is LNHDA, CDR2 SQIVND (reference sequence). The CDR3 is made up of 15 amino acids. The CDR3 sequence is CASSIPGGAYNEQFF. CDR3 DNA: TGTGCCAGTAGTATACCCGGCGGAGCCTACAATGAGCAGTTCTTC.

This clonotype turned up a few times. The chain is built from TRBV5-1 and TRBJ2-1; 11 nucleotides line up with TRBD2. Germline lookup yields CDR1 SGHRS and CDR2 YFSETQ. V was pared by 4 bases and J by 10 bases, with 10 bases of the junction left unmatched. CDR3 length: 15 residues. The CDR3 DNA follows: TGCGCCAGCAGCCCCCGGGTAGCGGGGGGGGAAGAGCAGTTCTTC. It yields the protein CASSPRVAGGEEQFF.

The genes are TRBV7-2 and TRBJ2-7; 16 nucleotides line up with TRBD2. This CDR3 has 17 amino acids. V was pared by 5 bases and J by 6 bases, with 10 bases of the junction left unmatched. Germline assignment: CDR1 SGHTA and CDR2 FQGNSA. The CDR3 sequence is CASSPPGLAGGKREQYF. In DNA form, the CDR3 reads TGTGCCAGCAGCCCCCCGGGACTAGCGGGGGGGAAGCGCGAGCAGTACTTC.

The V and J genes are TRBV6-2 or TRBV6-3 and TRBJ1-5; the D is unclear. Per the germline V gene, CDR1 is MNHEY and CDR2 is SVGEGT. V lost 2 bases and J 4 bases, leaving 6 bases between the germline ends. This CDR3 region has 13 residues. The CDR3 sequence is CASSYKVNQPQHF. The CDR3 DNA follows: TGTGCCAGCAGTTACAAGGTTAATCAGCCCCAGCATTTT.

This clonotype turned up a few times. The chain links TRBV6-5 to TRBJ2-5; TRBD2 agrees at 10 bases. The CDR3 contains 15 residues. The ends lost 2 bases at V and 2 bases at J; junction bases unmatched: 2. Germline lookup yields CDR1 MNHEY and CDR2 SVGAGI. The CDR3 DNA is TGTGCCAGCAGTTACGGAGCGGGAGGGCAAGAGACCCAGTACTTC. As protein: CASSYGAGGQETQYF.